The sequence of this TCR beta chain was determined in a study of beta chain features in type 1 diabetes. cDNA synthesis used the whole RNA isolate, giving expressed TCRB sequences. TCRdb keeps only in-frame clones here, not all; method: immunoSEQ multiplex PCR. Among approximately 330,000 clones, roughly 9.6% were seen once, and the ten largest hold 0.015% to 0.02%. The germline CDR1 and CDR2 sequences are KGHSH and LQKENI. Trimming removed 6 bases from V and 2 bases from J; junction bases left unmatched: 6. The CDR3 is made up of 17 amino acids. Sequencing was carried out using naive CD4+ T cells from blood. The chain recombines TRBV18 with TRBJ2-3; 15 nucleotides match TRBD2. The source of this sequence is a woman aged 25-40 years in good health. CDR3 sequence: CASSGLAGGKATDTQYF. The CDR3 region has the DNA TGTGCCAGCTCGGGACTAGCGGGAGGCAAAGCCACAGATACGCAGTATTTT.